The clone carrying this T cell receptor beta chain was seen only a few times. The target antigen is unknown. This sample was included in a study of response to subunit inactivated influenza vaccine. Study observations and caveats: A suggestion made by the authors is that each seasonal influenza vaccination recruits few new T cells.

TCRdb fed the RT-PCR reads into MiXCR, producing one record per CDR3 protein. Among under 950,000 distinct CDR3 sequences listed, 21% were seen once. The TCR originated in a man between 50 and 59 years old who received an inactivated influenza vaccine. The input for sequencing was PBMCs from blood, taken about 5 days after vaccination.

Here the CDR3 reads CASSYSGGPWGYTF. DNA of the CDR3: TGTGCCAGCAGTTACTCTGGGGGCCCCTGGGGCTACACCTTC. The V call is TRBV6-5, the J call TRBJ1-2; D may be TRBD1 (6 bases). Germline V gene data show CDR1 as MNHEY and CDR2 as SVGAGI. The CDR3 runs to 14 residues. Between the trimmed V and J ends, which lost 0 bases and 8 bases, there was a span of 13 bases.